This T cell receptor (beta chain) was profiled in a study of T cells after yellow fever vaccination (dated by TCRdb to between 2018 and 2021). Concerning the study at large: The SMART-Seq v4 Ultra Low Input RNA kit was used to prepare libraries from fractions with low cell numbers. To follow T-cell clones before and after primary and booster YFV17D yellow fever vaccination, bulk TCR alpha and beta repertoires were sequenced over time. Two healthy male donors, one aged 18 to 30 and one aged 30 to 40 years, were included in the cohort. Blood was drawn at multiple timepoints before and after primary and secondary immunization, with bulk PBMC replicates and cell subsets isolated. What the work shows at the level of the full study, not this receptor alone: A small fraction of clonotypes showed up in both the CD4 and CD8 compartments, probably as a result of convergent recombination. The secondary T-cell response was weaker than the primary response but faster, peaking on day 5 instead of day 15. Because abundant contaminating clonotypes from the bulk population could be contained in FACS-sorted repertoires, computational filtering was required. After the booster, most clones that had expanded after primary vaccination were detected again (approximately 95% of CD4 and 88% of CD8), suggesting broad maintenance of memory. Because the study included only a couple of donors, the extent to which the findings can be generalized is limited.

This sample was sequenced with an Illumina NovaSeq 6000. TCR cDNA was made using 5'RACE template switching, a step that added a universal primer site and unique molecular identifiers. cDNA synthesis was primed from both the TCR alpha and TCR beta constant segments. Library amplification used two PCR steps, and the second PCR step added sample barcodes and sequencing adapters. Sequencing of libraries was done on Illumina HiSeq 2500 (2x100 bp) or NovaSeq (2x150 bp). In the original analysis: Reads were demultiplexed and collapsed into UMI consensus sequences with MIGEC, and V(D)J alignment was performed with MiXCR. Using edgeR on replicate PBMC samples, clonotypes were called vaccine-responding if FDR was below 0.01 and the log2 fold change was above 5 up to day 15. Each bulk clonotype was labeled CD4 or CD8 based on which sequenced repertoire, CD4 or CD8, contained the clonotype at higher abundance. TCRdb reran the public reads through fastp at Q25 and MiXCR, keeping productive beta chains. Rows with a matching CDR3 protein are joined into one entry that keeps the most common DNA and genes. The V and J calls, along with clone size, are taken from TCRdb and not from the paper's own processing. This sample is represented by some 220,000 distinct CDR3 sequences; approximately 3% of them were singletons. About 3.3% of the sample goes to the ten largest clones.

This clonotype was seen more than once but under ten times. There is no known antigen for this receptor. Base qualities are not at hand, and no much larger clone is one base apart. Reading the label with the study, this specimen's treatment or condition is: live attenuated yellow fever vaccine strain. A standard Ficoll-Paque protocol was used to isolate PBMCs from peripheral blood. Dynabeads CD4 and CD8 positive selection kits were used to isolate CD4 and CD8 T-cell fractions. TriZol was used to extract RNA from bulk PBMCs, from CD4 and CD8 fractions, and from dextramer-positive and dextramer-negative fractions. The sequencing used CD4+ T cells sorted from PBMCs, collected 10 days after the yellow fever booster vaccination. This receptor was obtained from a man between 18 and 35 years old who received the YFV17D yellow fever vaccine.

At the DNA level, the sequence is TGTGCCAGCAGTCCCGACGGACGAAACACCATATATTTT. It translates as CASSPDGRNTIYF. The V gene is TRBV6-5 and the J gene is TRBJ1-3, with no confidently assigned D gene. The CDR3 goes from the cysteine to the phenylalanine over 13 residues. Here the CDR3 DNA is all that survives: 39 bases in frame from base 1. V and J are truncated by 5 bases and 5 bases respectively, leaving an intervening sequence of 10 bases. For CDR1 and CDR2, the germline V gene lists MNHEY and SVGAGI.